Listed below are T cell receptor beta chains from one sample, sequenced in a study of T cells in Graves' hyperthyroidism and ophthalmopathy. From the multiplex PCR reads, TCRdb called clonotypes with MiXCR, one entry per CDR3 protein. The sample shows approximately 420,000 distinct CDR3 sequences, roughly 13% of them seen only once. The sequencing sample was made of blood. These TCRs come from a woman aged 18 to 35 with Graves' hyperthyroidism. Each CDR3 is given with its conserved first and last residue. D genes are given only for firm matches. Clone sizes are given selectively: once, few, many, or a class where the clone is expanded.

D	V	size	J	DNA	CDR3
NA	TRBV27	NA	TRBJ1-1	TGTGCCAGCAGTTTGTTGTCTTCAAACACTGAAGCTTTCTTT	CASSLLSSNTEAFF
NA	TRBV29-1	many	TRBJ1-1	TGCAGCGTACCCGAAGGACGACGGTCCGAAGCTTTCTTT	CSVPEGRRSEAFF
NA	TRBV12-3/TRBV12-4	many	TRBJ1-3	TGTGCCAGCAGTTTTAGGACTGGAAACACCATATATTTT	CASSFRTGNTIYF
TRBD1	TRBV20-1	many	TRBJ2-7	TGCAGTGCTCAGGGGGTTTTCAGCCTCGAGCAGTACTTC	CSAQGVFSLEQYF
NA	TRBV7-2	few	TRBJ1-5	TGTGCCAGCAGCTTAGTAGGGCAGATGGGTCAGCCCCAGCATTTT	CASSLVGQMGQPQHF
NA	TRBV24-1	many	TRBJ1-1	TGTGCCACCAGTGATGGCAGGGGGAACACTGAAGCTTTCTTT	CATSDGRGNTEAFF
NA	TRBV5-5	many	TRBJ2-3	TGTGCCAGCAGCTTGGTGGGGCAGGGAAATACGCAGTATTTT	CASSLVGQGNTQYF
TRBD2	TRBV20-1	many	TRBJ2-5	TGCAGTGCTAGAGACCTTCGACTAGCGGGAGGGCGGGAGACCCAGTACTTC	CSARDLRLAGGRETQYF
TRBD2	TRBV6-5	NA	TRBJ2-7	TGTGCCAGCAGTTACTCGATCGGGGGGGGTGGGAACGAGCAGTACTTC	CASSYSIGGGGNEQYF
TRBD1	TRBV24-1	NA	TRBJ2-2	TGTGCCACCAGTGATTTAAGGGACAGGGGGTTTACCGGGGAGCTGTTTTTT	CATSDLRDRGFTGELFF
NA	TRBV29-1	NA	TRBJ2-1	TGCAGCGTTGTCGGGAGTAACTACAATGAGCAGTTCTTC	CSVVGSNYNEQFF
NA	TRBV7-9	NA	TRBJ1-1	TGTGCCAGCAGGGGTAAAGATGAGGGCTTGCGGGAAGCTTTCTTT	CASRGKDEGLREAFF
NA	TRBV10-1	few	TRBJ2-1	TGCGCCAGCAGTGAGCCTGGGGGTAGCGGAGACTACAATGAGCAGTTCTTC	CASSEPGGSGDYNEQFF
TRBD1	TRBV12-3/TRBV12-4	few	TRBJ1-4	TGTGCCAGCAGTTTGAGTTGGGACAGGGGGGGGAACTTGGCTAATGAAAAACTGTTTTTT	CASSLSWDRGGNLANEKLFF
TRBD1	TRBV5-1	NA	TRBJ2-7	TGCGCCAGCAGCAGGGACAGAATCTACGAGCAGTACTTC	CASSRDRIYEQYF
NA	TRBV11-2	many	TRBJ2-1	TGTGCCAGCAGCCTCCGTCCCGTTTTAGGGAATGAGCAGTTCTTC	CASSLRPVLGNEQFF
TRBD2	TRBV4-2	NA	TRBJ2-7	TGTGCCAACAGCCAAGAAAGCGGGAAGTCCTACGAGCAGTACTTC	CANSQESGKSYEQYF
TRBD1	TRBV14	NA	TRBJ1-1	TGTGCCAGCAGCCAATTCCCAGGGGGCACTGAAGCTTTCTTT	CASSQFPGGTEAFF
TRBD1	TRBV28	many	TRBJ2-7	TGTGCCAGCAACAAACAGGGGCCTTCCTACGAGCAGTACTTC	CASNKQGPSYEQYF
NA	TRBV30	many	TRBJ2-7	TGTGCCTGGAGTGTACCACTATCCTACGAGCAGTACTTC	CAWSVPLSYEQYF
NA	TRBV3-1	many	TRBJ2-7	TGTGCCAGCAGCCAAGATCAGTACGGTTACGAGCAGTACTTC	CASSQDQYGYEQYF
NA	TRBV5-5	many	TRBJ2-7	TGTGCCAGCAGCCCGACCGGGACCAACTACGAGCAGTACTTC	CASSPTGTNYEQYF
NA	TRBV7-3	many	TRBJ2-1	TGTGCCAGCAGCTTAAACCATGTAGTGCATCCGAGATTTTCCGACAATGAGCAGTTCTTC	CASSLNHVVHPRFSDNEQFF
NA	TRBV7-3	many	TRBJ2-5	TGTGCCAGCAGCTTATTTGGGACCACCCAAGAGACCCAGTACTTC	CASSLFGTTQETQYF
NA	TRBV28	many	TRBJ1-2	TGTGCCAGCATGGTCCGAGCCTATGGCTACACCTTC	CASMVRAYGYTF
NA	TRBV3-1	many	TRBJ1-1	TGTGCCAGCAGCCAAGTTGCGAACACTGAAGCTTTCTTT	CASSQVANTEAFF
NA	TRBV4-1	few	TRBJ2-7	TGCGCCAGCAGCCAAGATGAAAACGGCATTGACTACGAGCAGTACTTC	CASSQDENGIDYEQYF
NA	TRBV28	NA	TRBJ2-7	TGTGCCAGCAGGTCTAGCGTCCACGAGCAGTACTTC	CASRSSVHEQYF
NA	TRBV29-1	many	TRBJ2-5	TGCAGCGTTGAAAGTCCGCCCGAGACCCAGTACTTC	CSVESPPETQYF
NA	TRBV20-1	NA	TRBJ2-2	TGCAGTGCTAGTCGGACTCTGAACACCGGGGAGCTGTTTTTT	CSASRTLNTGELFF
NA	TRBV28	NA	TRBJ2-3	TGTGCCAGCAGTTCCCTCCCTGTGGGGCAGACAACAGATACGCAGTATTTT	CASSSLPVGQTTDTQYF
TRBD1	TRBV5-1	NA	TRBJ2-3	TGCGCCAGCAGCTTTGGAAGACAGGGGGCCGCAGATACGCAGTATTTT	CASSFGRQGAADTQYF
NA	TRBV2	many	TRBJ1-2	TGTGCCAGCAGTGAAGGCCCCCGGGGGCGGGGTGGCTACACCTTC	CASSEGPRGRGGYTF
NA	TRBV2	many	TRBJ1-1	TGTGCCAGCAGCAACAGGGCTGAAGCTTTCTTT	CASSNRAEAFF
TRBD2	TRBV28	NA	TRBJ2-3	TGTGCCGGCAGCCACCTAGCGGGAGGCCCTCCACCTCGAAACACAGATACGCAGTATTTT	CAGSHLAGGPPPRNTDTQYF
TRBD2	TRBV30	NA	TRBJ2-1	TGTGCCTGGAGTACCACGCTAGCGGGATCCAATGAGCAGTTCTTC	CAWSTTLAGSNEQFF
NA	TRBV28	many	TRBJ2-7	TGTGCCAGCAGGTCAAACAGGGTAGGCTACGAGCAGTACTTC	CASRSNRVGYEQYF
TRBD1	TRBV3-1	many	TRBJ1-2	TGTGCCAGCAGCCAAGTCAAGCAGGGGGAGTACTATGGCTACACCTTC	CASSQVKQGEYYGYTF
TRBD2	TRBV27	NA	TRBJ2-5	TGTGCCAGCAGACCCTGGACTAGCGAAGAGACCCAGTACTTC	CASRPWTSEETQYF
TRBD2	TRBV6-2/TRBV6-3	few	TRBJ2-4	TGTGCCAGCAGTGAGGCGGGAGTGGCCAAAAACATTCAGTACTTC	CASSEAGVAKNIQYF
NA	TRBV29-1	few	TRBJ2-2	TGCAGCGCCAGGGGAGGGGCCCCCGGGGAGCTGTTTTTT	CSARGGAPGELFF